What follows describes a single TCR beta chain. Its antigen remains unknown. Germline CDR1 and CDR2: LNHNV and YYDKDF (reference sequence). V was trimmed by 0 bases and J by 2 bases, leaving 8 bases between them. This CDR3 contains 15 residues. Assay used: immunoSEQ multiplex PCR; TCRdb lists only in-frame clones, some missing. Of approximately 180,000 clones listed, 90% are singletons. The data are from a study of T cell responses to AZD1222 COVID-19 vaccine. General study points: Vaccine-associated CD4 TCRs spanned spike, dominant at 160-218 and 743-854.

The clonotype was recovered from an adult in good health. The chain combines TRBV15 with TRBJ2-1; maybe TRBD2 (5 bases). The sequenced sample was peripheral blood, obtained on day 0 of AZD1222 vaccination. The CDR3 loop reads CATSRDRGTYNEQFF. The CDR3 bases are TGTGCCACCAGCAGAGATCGAGGGACCTACAATGAGCAGTTCTTC.